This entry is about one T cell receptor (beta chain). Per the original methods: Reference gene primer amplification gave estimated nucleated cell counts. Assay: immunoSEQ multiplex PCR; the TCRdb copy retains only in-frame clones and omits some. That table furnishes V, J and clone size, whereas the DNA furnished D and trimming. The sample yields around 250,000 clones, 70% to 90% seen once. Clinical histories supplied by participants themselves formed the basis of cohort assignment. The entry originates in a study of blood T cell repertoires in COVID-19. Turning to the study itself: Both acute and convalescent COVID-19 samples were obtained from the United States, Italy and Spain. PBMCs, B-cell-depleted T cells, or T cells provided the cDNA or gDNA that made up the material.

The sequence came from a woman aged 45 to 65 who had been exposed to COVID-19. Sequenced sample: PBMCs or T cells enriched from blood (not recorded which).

In nucleotides, the CDR3 is TGCGCCAGCAGGGCGGGGGGCAGCTACGAGCAGTACTTC. Translation: CASRAGGSYEQYF. This chain uses TRBV10-2 with TRBJ2-7; 8 bases map to TRBD2. From germline, CDR1 is WSHSY and CDR2 SAAADI. V shed 6 bases and J 3 bases; nucleotides not matched to a gene: 4. The CDR3 covers 13 residues.